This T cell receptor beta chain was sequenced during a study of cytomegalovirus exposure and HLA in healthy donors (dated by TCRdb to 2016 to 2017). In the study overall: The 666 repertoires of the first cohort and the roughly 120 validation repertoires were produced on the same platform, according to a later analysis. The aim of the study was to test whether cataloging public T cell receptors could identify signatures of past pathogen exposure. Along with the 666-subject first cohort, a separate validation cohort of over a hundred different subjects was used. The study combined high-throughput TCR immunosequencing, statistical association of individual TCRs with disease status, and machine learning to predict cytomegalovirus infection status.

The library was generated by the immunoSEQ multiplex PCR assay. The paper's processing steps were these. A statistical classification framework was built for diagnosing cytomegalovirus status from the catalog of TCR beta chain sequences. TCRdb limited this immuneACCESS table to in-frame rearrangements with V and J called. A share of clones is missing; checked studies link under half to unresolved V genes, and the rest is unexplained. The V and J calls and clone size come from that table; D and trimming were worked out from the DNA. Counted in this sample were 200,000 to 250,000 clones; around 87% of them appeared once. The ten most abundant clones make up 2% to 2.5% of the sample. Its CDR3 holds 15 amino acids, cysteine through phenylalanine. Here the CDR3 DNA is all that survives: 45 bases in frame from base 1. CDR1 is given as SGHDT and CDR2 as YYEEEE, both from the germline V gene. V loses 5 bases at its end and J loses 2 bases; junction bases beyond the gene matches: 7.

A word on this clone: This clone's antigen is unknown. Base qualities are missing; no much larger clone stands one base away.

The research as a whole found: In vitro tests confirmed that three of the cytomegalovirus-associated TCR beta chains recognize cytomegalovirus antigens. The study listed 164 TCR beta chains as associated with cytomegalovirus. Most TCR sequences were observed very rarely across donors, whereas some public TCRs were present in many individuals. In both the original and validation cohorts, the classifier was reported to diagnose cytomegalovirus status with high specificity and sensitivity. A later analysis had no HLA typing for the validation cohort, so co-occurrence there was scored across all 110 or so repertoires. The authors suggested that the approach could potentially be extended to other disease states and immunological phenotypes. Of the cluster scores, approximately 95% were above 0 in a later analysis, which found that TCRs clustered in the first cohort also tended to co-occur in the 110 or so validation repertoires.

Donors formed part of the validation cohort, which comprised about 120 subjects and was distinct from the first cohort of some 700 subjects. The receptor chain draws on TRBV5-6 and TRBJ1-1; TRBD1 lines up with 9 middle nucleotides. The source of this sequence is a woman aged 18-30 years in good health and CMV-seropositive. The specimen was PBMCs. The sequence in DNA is TGTGCCAGCAGGCCACCGGGACAGGGTAACACTGAAGCTTTCTTT. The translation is CASRPPGQGNTEAFF.